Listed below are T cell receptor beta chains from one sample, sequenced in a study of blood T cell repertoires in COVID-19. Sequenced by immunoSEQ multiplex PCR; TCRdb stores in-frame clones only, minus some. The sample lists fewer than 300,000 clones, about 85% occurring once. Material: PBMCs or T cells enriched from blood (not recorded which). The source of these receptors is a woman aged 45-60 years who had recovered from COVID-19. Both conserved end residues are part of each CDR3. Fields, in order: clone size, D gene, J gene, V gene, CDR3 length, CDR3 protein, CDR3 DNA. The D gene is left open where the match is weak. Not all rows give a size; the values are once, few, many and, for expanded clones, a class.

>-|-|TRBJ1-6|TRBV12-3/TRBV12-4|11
CASSTGSPLHF
TGTGCCAGCAGTACAGGCTCACCCCTCCACTTT
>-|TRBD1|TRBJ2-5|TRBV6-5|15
CASKLRTGVIQTQYF
TGTGCCAGCAAACTACGAACAGGGGTCATACAGACCCAGTACTTC
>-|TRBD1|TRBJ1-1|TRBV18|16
CASSPVGQGTGTEAFF
TGTGCCAGCTCACCAGTCGGACAGGGGACCGGCACTGAAGCTTTCTTT
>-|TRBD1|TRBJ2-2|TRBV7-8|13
CASSLGGGGELFF
TGTGCCAGCAGCCTAGGGGGCGGCGGGGAGCTGTTTTTT
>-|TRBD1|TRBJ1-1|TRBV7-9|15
CASSLAAGGNTEAFF
TGTGCCAGCAGCTTAGCGGCAGGGGGGAACACTGAAGCTTTCTTT
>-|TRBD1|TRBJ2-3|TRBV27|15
CASSSYRGSTDTQYF
TGTGCCAGCAGTTCGTACAGGGGCAGCACAGATACGCAGTATTTT
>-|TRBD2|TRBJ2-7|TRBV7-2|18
CASSFSFGLAGTSYEQYF
TGTGCCAGCAGCTTCTCCTTTGGACTAGCGGGGACCTCCTACGAGCAGTACTTC
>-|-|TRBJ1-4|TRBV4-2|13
CASSQERGEKLFF
TGTGCCAGCAGCCAAGAACGTGGCGAAAAACTGTTTTTT
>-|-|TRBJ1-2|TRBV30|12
CAWSLQSGGYTF
TGTGCCTGGAGTCTCCAGTCGGGTGGCTACACCTTC
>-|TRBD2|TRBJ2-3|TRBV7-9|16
CASSLGTSGSTDTQYF
TGTGCCAGCAGCTTGGGGACTAGCGGAAGCACAGATACGCAGTATTTT
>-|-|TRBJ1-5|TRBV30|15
CAWSGRGPSNQPQHF
TGTGCCTGGAGTGGTAGGGGCCCGAGCAATCAGCCCCAGCATTTT
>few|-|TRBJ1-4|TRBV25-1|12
CASSSQGVKLFF
TGTGCCAGCAGTTCACAGGGTGTGAAACTGTTTTTT
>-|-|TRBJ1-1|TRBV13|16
CASSSGGWAGHTEAFF
TGTGCCAGCAGCTCAGGAGGATGGGCAGGTCACACTGAAGCTTTCTTT
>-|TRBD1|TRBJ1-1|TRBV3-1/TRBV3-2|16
CASSPNLQGALAEAFF
TGTGCCAGCAGCCCAAACTTACAGGGGGCGCTGGCAGAAGCTTTCTTT
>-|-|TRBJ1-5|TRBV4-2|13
CASSQSRDQPQHF
TGTGCCAGCAGCCAGTCCCGGGATCAGCCCCAGCATTTT
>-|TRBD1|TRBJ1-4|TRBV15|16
CATSRGSTGDSEKLFF
TGTGCCACCAGCAGAGGGTCGACAGGGGACAGTGAAAAACTGTTTTTT
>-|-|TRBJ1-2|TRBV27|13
CASSFSEAHGYTF
TGTGCCAGCAGTTTTTCGGAAGCGCATGGCTACACCTTC
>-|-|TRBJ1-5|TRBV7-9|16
CASSLGAGASDQPQHF
TGTGCCAGCAGCTTAGGGGCGGGGGCGAGCGATCAGCCCCAGCATTTT
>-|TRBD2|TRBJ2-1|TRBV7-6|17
CASSLDSGGAIYNEQFF
TGTGCCAGCAGCTTAGATAGCGGGGGGGCCATCTACAATGAGCAGTTCTTC
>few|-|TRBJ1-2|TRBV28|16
CASSPTGGSGHYGYTF
TGTGCCAGCAGTCCTACCGGGGGATCGGGGCACTATGGCTACACCTTC
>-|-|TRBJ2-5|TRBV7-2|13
CASSRGGIETQYF
TGTGCCAGCAGCAGAGGCGGGATAGAGACCCAGTACTTC
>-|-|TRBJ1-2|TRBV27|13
CASSREQSRGYTF
TGTGCCAGCAGTCGAGAGCAATCTAGGGGCTACACCTTC
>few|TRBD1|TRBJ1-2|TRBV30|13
CAWRNRGVQGYTF
TGTGCCTGGCGCAACAGGGGAGTTCAAGGCTACACCTTC
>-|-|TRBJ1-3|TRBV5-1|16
CASSLGGQNSGNTIYF
TGCGCCAGCAGCTTGGGGGGCCAGAACTCTGGAAACACCATATATTTT
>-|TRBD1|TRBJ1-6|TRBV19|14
CASKYRGKNSPLHF
TGTGCCAGTAAATACAGGGGGAAGAATTCACCCCTCCACTTT
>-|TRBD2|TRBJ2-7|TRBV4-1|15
CASSQDLGTREGQYF
TGCGCCAGCAGCCAAGATTTGGGTACGCGGGAGGGGCAGTACTTC
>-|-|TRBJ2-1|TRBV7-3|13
CASSLTGVDEQFF
TGTGCCAGCAGCCTGACGGGGGTCGATGAGCAGTTCTTC
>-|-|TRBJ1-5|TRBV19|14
CASTTAKSNQPQHF
TGTGCCAGTACGACAGCGAAGAGCAATCAGCCCCAGCATTTT
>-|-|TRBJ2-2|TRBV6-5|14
CASRRGNGAGELFF
TGTGCCAGCAGACGAGGGAACGGCGCCGGGGAGCTGTTTTTT
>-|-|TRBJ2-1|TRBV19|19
CASSIQHSRDSRMGSGQFF
TGTGCCAGTAGTATCCAACACTCCCGGGACTCTCGAATGGGCTCTGGGCAGTTCTTC
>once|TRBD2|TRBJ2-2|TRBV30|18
CAWSVGLAGGPYTGELFF
TGTGCCTGGAGTGTGGGACTAGCGGGAGGGCCATACACCGGGGAGCTGTTTTTT
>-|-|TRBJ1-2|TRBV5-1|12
CASSPEGVGYTF
TGCGCCAGCAGCCCCGAGGGGGTTGGCTACACCTTC
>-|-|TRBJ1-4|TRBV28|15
CASKTQGTTNEKLFF
TGTGCCAGCAAAACCCAGGGGACAACTAATGAAAAACTGTTTTTT
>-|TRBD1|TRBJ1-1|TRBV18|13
CASTGQGVTEAFF
TGTGCCAGCACCGGACAGGGCGTCACTGAAGCTTTCTTT
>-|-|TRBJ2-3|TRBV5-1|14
CASSLVASTDTQYF
TGCGCCAGCAGCTTGGTAGCTAGCACAGATACGCAGTATTTT
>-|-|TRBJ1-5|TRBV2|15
CASSLTGFGTQPQHF
TGTGCCAGCAGCCTCACAGGGTTCGGCACTCAGCCCCAGCATTTT
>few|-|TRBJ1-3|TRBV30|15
CAWSGRSEIGNTIYF
TGTGCCTGGAGTGGGAGAAGCGAAATTGGAAACACCATATATTTT
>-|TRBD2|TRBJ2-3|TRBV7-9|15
CASSPGGTSTDTQYF
TGTGCCAGCAGCCCGGGGGGGACTAGCACAGATACGCAGTATTTT
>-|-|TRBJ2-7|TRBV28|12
CASSLLLGEQYF
TGTGCCAGCAGTTTATTACTCGGCGAGCAGTACTTC